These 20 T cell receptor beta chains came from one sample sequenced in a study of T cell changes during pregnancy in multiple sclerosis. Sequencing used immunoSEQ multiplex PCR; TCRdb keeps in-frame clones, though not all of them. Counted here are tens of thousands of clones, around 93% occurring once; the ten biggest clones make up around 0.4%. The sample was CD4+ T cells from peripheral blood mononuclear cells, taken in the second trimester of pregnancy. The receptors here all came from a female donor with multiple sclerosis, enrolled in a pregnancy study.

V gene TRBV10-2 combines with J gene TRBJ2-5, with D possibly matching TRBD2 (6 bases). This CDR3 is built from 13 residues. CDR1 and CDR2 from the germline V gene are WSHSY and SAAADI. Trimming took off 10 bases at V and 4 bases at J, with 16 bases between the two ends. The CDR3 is CATMTPGVETQYF. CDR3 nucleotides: TGCGCCACTATGACGCCGGGGGTAGAGACCCAGTACTTC.

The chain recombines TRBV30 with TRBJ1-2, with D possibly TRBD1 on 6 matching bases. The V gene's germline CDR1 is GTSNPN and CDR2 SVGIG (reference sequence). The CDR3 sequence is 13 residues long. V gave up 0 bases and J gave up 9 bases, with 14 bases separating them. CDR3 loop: CAWSVNRDTSYTF. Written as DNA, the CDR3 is TGTGCCTGGAGTGTAAACAGGGATACGAGCTACACCTTC.

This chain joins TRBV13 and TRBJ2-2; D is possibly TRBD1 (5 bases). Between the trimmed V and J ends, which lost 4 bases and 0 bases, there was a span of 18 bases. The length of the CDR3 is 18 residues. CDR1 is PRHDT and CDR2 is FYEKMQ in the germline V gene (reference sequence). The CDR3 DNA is TGTGCCAGCAGCTCCTCTCTGGGGCTAGGGGCGAACACCGGGGAGCTGTTTTTT. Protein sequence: CASSSSLGLGANTGELFF.

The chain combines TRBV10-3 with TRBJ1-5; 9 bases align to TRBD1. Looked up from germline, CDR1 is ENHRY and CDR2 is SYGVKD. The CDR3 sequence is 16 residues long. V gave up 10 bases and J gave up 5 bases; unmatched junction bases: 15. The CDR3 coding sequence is TGTGCCACGGGGACAGGGCTGTCGCTGGGAGATCAGCCCCAGCATTTT. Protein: CATGTGLSLGDQPQHF.

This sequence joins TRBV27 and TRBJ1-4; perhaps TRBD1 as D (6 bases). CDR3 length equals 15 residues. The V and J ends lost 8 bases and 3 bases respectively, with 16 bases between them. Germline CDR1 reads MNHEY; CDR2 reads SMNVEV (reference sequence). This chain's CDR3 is CASASPGQPNEKLFF. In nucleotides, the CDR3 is TGTGCCAGCGCCTCTCCCGGACAGCCTAATGAAAAACTGTTTTTT.

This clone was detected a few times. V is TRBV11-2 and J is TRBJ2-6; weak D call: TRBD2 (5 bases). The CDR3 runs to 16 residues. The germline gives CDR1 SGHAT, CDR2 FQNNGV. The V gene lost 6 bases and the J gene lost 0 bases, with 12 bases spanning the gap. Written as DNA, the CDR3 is TGTGCCAGCAGTCGAGGACGGGACTCTGGGGCCAACGTCCTGACTTTC. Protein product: CASSRGRDSGANVLTF.

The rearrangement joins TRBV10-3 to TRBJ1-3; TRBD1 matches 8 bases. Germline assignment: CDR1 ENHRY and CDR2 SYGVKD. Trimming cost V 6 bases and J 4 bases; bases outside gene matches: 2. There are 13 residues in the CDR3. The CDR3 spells CAIRGTGGNTIYF. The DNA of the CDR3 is TGTGCCATCAGGGGGACAGGAGGAAACACCATATATTTT.

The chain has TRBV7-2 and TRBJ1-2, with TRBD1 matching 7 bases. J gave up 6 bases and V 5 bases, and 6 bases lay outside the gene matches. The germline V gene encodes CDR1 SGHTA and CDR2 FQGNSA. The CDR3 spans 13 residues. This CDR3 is CASSRQGTNGYTF. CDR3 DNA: TGTGCCAGCAGCCGACAGGGTACGAATGGCTACACCTTC.

The CDR3 DNA is TGTGCCAGCAGGACAGGGGGAACATATAGCAATCAGCCCCAGCATTTT. Translating it yields CASRTGGTYSNQPQHF. This chain connects TRBV19 to TRBJ1-5; 10 bases are shared with TRBD1. The CDR3 is made up of 16 amino acids. Germline lookup yields CDR1 LNHDA and CDR2 SQIVND (reference sequence). V lost 9 bases, J lost 0 bases, and 8 bases stayed unmatched. The complete variable domain, with remaining parts taken from reference TRBV19 and TRBJ1-5, reads DGGITQSPKYLFRKEGQNVTLSCEQNLNHDAMYWYRQDPGQGLRLIYYSQIVNDFQKGDIAEGYSVSREKKESFPLTVTSAQKNPTAFYLCASRTGGTYSNQPQHFGDGTRLSIL.

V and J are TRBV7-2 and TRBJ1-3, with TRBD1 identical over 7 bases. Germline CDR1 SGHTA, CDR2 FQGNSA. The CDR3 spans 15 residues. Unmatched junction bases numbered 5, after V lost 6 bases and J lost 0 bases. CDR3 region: CASRLTGVSGNTIYF. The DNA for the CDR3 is TGTGCCAGCAGGCTCACAGGGGTCTCTGGAAACACCATATATTTT. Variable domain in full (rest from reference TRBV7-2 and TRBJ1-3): GAGVSQSPSNKVTEKGKDVELRCDPISGHTALYWYRQSLGQGLEFLIYFQGNSAPDKSGLPSDRFSAERTGGSVSTLTIQRTQQEDSAVYLCASRLTGVSGNTIYFGEGSWLTVV.

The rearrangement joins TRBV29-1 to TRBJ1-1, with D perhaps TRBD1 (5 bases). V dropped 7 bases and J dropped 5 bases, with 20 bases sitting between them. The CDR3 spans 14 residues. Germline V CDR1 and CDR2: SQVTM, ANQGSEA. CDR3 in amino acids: CSALTALPRTEAFF. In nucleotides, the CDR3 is TGCAGCGCCCTGACAGCTCTCCCCCGAACTGAAGCTTTCTTT.

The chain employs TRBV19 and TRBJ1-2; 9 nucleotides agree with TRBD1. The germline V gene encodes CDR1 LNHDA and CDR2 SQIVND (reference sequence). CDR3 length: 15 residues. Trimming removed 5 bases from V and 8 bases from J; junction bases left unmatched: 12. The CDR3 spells CASSLYRDRARGYTF. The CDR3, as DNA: TGTGCCAGTAGTCTATACCGGGACAGGGCAAGAGGCTACACCTTC. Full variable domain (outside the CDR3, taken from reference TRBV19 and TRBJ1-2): DGGITQSPKYLFRKEGQNVTLSCEQNLNHDAMYWYRQDPGQGLRLIYYSQIVNDFQKGDIAEGYSVSREKKESFPLTVTSAQKNPTAFYLCASSLYRDRARGYTFGSGTRLTVV.

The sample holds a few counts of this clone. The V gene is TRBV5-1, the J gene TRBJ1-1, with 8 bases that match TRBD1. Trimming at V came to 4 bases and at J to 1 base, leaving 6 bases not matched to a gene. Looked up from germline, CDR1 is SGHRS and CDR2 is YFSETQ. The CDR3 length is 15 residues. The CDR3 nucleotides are TGCGCCAGCAGCCCTACTGACAGGGGGAACACTGAAGCTTTCTTT. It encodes CASSPTDRGNTEAFF.

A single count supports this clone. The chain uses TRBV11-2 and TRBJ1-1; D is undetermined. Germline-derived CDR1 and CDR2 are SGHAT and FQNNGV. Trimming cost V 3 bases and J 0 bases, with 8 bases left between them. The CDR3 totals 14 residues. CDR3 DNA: TGTGCCAGCAGCTTCCTCAGGATGAACACTGAAGCTTTCTTT. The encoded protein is CASSFLRMNTEAFF.

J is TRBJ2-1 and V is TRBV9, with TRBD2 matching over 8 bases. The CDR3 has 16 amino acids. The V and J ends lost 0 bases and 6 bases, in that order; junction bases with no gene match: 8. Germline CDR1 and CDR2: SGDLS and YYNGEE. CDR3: CASSVDPGLVINEQFF. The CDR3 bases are TGTGCCAGCAGCGTAGACCCGGGACTAGTCATCAATGAGCAGTTCTTC.

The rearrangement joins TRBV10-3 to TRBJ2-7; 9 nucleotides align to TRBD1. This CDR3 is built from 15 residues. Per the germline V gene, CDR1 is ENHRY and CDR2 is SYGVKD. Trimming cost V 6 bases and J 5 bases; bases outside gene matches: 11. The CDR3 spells CAIRDTRDRDHEQYF. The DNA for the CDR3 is TGTGCCATCAGGGATACCCGGGACAGGGACCACGAGCAGTACTTC.

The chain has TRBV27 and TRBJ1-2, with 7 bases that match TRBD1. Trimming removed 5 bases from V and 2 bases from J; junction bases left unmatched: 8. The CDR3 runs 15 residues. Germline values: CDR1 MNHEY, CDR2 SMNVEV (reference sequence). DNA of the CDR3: TGTGCCAGCAGTACAATTCAACAGGGGAACTATGGCTACACCTTC. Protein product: CASSTIQQGNYGYTF.

The CDR3 is CASSVTIRIGELFF. As DNA, the CDR3 is TGTGCCAGCAGCGTGACTATAAGAATCGGGGAGCTGTTTTTT. The rearrangement links TRBV9 to TRBJ2-2, with D perhaps matching TRBD2 (5 bases). Germline values: CDR1 SGDLS, CDR2 YYNGEE. Trimming pared 2 bases from V and 7 bases from J, leaving 12 bases between. This CDR3 has 14 residues.

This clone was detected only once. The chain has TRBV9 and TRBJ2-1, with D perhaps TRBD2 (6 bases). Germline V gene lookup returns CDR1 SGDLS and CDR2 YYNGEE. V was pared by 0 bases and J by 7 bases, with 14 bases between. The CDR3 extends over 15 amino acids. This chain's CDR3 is CASSVDVGSYNEQFF. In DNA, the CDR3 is TGTGCCAGCAGCGTAGACGTCGGGAGTTATAATGAGCAGTTCTTC. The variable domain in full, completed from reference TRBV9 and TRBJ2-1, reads DSGVTQTPKHLITATGQRVTLRCSPRSGDLSVYWYQQSLDQGLQFLIQYYNGEERAKGNILERFSAQQFPDLHSELNLSSLELGDSALYFCASSVDVGSYNEQFFGPGTRLTVL.

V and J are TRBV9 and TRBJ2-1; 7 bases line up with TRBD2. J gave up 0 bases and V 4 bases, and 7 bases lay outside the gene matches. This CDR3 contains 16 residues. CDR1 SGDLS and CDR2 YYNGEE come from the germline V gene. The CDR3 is CASSRSGGSSYNEQFF. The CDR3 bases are TGTGCCAGCAGCAGGAGTGGCGGGAGCTCCTACAATGAGCAGTTCTTC.